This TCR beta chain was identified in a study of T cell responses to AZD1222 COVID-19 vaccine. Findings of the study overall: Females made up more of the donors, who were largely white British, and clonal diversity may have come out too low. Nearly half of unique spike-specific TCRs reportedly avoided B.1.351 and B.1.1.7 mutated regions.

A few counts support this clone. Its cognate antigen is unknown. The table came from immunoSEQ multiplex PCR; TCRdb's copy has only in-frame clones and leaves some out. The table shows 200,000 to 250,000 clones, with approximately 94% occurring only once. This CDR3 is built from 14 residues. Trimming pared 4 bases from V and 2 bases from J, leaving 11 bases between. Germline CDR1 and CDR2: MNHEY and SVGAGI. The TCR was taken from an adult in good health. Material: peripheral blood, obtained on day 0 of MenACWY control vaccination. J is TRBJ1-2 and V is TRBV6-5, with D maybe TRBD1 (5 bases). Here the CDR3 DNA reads TGTGCCAGCAGTTCCGGGGCCGAGAACTATGGCTACACCTTC. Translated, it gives CASSSGAENYGYTF.